The text below deals with one T cell receptor (beta chain). What it recognizes is unknown. At one end, the junction sequence differs from germline, possibly due to a read error. CDR1 MNHNS and CDR2 SASEGT come from the germline V gene. The CDR3 spans 14 residues. The record originates from a study of cytomegalovirus exposure and HLA in healthy donors. Primers for the PCR totalled 60 Vbeta and 13 Jbeta. In the original analysis: Unique TCR beta chains numbered around 80 million in a later analysis, with about 9.9 million shared. Using immunoSEQ multiplex PCR, the repertoire was profiled, and TCRdb retains in-frame clones only, with some absent. V, J and clone size are taken as reported in that table, and D and trimming were inferred from the DNA itself. The sample includes some 170,000 clones, nearly 80% of them seen just once. Study-level findings and limits: Donors were assumed by presence/absence analyses to have roughly uniform sequencing depth. Later on, an analysis found that several of the most significant clusters appeared to be linked to common viral pathogens, which included parvovirus B19. In all likelihood, a cluster of highly shared sequence variants was a sequencing artifact.

This TCR derives from a female donor in good health and CMV-seronegative. Sequencing input: PBMCs. This chain connects TRBV6-1 to TRBJ2-2; D remains unclear. CDR3 in DNA: TGTGCCGGCAGTGAAGTGGGCGCGACCGGGGAGCTGTTTTTT. Encoded protein: CAGSEVGATGELFF.